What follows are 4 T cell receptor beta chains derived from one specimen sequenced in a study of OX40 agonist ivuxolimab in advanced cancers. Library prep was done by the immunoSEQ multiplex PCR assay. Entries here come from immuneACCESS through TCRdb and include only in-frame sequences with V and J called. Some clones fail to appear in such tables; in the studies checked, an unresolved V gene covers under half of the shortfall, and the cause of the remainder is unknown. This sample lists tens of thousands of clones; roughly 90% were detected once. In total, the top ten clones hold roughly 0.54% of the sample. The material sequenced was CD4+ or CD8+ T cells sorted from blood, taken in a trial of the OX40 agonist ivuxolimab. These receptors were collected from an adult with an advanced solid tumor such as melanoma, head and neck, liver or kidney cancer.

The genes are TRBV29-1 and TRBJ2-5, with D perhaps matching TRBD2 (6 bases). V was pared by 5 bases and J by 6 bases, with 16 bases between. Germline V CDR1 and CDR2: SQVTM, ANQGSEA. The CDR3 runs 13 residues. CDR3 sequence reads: CSVSGSGEKTQYF. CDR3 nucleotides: TGCAGCGTTTCGGGTAGCGGAGAAAAGACCCAGTACTTC.

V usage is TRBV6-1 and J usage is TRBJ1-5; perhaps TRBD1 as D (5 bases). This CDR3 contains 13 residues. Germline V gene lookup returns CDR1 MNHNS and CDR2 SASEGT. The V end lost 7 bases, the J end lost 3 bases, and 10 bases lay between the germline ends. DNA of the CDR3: TGTGCCAGCACCCTAGGGGACAATCAGCCCCAGCATTTT. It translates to CASTLGDNQPQHF.

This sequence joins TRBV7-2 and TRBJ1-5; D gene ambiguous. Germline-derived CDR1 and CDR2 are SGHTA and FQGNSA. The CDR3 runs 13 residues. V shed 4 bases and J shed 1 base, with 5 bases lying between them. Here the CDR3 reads CASSYASNQPQHF. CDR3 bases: TGTGCCAGCAGCTACGCCAGCAATCAGCCCCAGCATTTT.

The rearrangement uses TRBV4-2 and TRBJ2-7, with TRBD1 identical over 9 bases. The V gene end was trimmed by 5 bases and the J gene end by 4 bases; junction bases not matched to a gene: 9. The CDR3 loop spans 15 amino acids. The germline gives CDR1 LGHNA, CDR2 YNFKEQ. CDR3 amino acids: CASSLGGTGYYEQYF. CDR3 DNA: TGTGCCAGCAGCTTGGGTGGGACAGGGTATTACGAGCAGTACTTC.